One and the same sample provided the 29 T cell receptor beta chains below, sequenced in a study of neurological immune-mediated disorders. TCRdb passed the 5' RACE reads through MiXCR, listing each CDR3 protein once. The sample shows 31,000 or so distinct CDR3 sequences, over 1.2% of them seen only once. The material sequenced was PBMCs. All receptors come from a woman aged 30 to 39 with multiple sclerosis.

There are many counts of this clonotype. The rearrangement joins TRBV5-1 to TRBJ1-4; D gene uncertain. The germline V and J ends were trimmed by 5 bases and 4 bases, with 6 bases remaining between them. The germline gives CDR1 SGHRS, CDR2 YFSETQ. The CDR3 length is 12 residues. CDR3 sequence reads: CASRRSNEKLFF. CDR3 in DNA: TGCGCCAGCAGGAGGAGTAATGAAAAACTGTTTTTT.

This clonotype has just a few counts. The chain combines TRBV9 with TRBJ2-2, with 7 bases that match TRBD1. Germline CDR1 SGDLS, CDR2 YYNGEE. This CDR3 region has 15 residues. The V and J ends lost 4 bases and 5 bases, in that order; junction bases with no gene match: 8. CDR3 coding DNA: TGTGCCAGCAGCCCCCGGACAGGCAGAACCGGGGAGCTGTTTTTT. Translated, it gives CASSPRTGRTGELFF.

This clonotype was counted ten times or more. The V call is TRBV15, the J call TRBJ1-2; no reliable D call. Germline assignment: CDR1 LNHNV and CDR2 YYDKDF (reference sequence). V lost 2 bases and J 4 bases, leaving 8 bases between the germline ends. CDR3 size: 13 residues. CDR3 loop: CATSRPDSYGYTF. In DNA form, the CDR3 reads TGTGCCACCAGCAGACCGGACTCCTATGGCTACACCTTC.

This clonotype was picked up many times. The genes are TRBV20-1 and TRBJ1-1; possibly TRBD1 for D (6 bases). CDR1 DFQATT and CDR2 SNEGSKA come from the germline V gene (reference sequence). Trimming shortened V by 6 bases and J by 8 bases, and 13 bases separated the two germline ends. The CDR3 loop spans 11 amino acids. Here the CDR3 DNA reads TGCAGTGCACCCGCCGGGACAGAAGCTTTCTTT. Translating gives CSAPAGTEAFF.

This clonotype was recorded a few times. The V and J genes are TRBV6-2 or TRBV6-3 and TRBJ2-3; D might be TRBD1 (6 bases). The CDR3 length is 15 residues. V lost 6 bases and J lost 2, with 15 bases in between. The V gene's germline CDR1 is MNHEY and CDR2 SVGEGT. CDR3 sequence: CASSLGQITTDTQYF. CDR3 in DNA: TGTGCCAGCAGCCTCGGACAGATCACCACAGATACGCAGTATTTT.

This clonotype came up many times. The CDR3, as DNA: TGCAGCGTTGCGCGCGGGATGAACACTGAAGCTTTCTTT. Its protein product is CSVARGMNTEAFF. This chain uses TRBV29-1 with TRBJ1-1; D gene ambiguous. The CDR3 has 13 residues. Germline CDR1 is SQVTM and CDR2 is ANQGSEA. Trimming cost V 4 bases and J 0 bases, with 9 bases left between them. The full variable domain, completed using reference TRBV29-1 and TRBJ1-1, is SAVISQKPSRDICQRGTSLTIQCQVDSQVTMMFWYRQQPGQSLTLIATANQGSEATYESGFVIDKFPISRPNLTFSTLTVSNMSPEDSSIYLCSVARGMNTEAFFGQGTRLTVV.

This clonotype was recorded many times. V is TRBV7-2 and J is TRBJ1-1, with D tentatively TRBD1 (5 bases). This CDR3 has 13 residues. The V end lost 3 bases, the J end lost 5 bases, and 10 bases lay between the germline ends. Germline V lookup: CDR1 SGHTA, CDR2 FQGNSA. Here the CDR3 reads CASSFSRETEAFF. The CDR3 DNA reads TGTGCCAGCAGCTTTAGCAGGGAGACTGAAGCTTTCTTT.

In this sample, this clonotype turned up many times. The chain joins TRBV20-1 to TRBJ2-5, with D tentatively TRBD2 (6 bases). Germline assignment: CDR1 DFQATT and CDR2 SNEGSKA (reference sequence). This CDR3 is 15 amino acids long. V gave up 1 base and J gave up 2 bases, with 14 bases separating them. The DNA of the CDR3 is TGCAGTGCTAGAGTCGGGGGACGCCCTCAAGAGACCCAGTACTTC. Translation: CSARVGGRPQETQYF.

The sample holds a few counts of this clonotype. The chain employs TRBV5-1 and TRBJ1-1; D perhaps matches TRBD1 (6 bases). This CDR3 comprises 12 residues. CDR1 and CDR2 (germline): SGHRS, YFSETQ. Trimming cost V 3 bases and J 8 bases, with 11 bases left between them. The CDR3 region has the DNA TGCGCCAGCAGCTCGACAGGCACAGAAGCTTTCTTT. As protein: CASSSTGTEAFF.

This clonotype was seen many times. The conserved phenylalanine or tryptophan normally closing the CDR3 is absent here, so this likely arose from a read error. The genes are TRBV11-2 and TRBJ2-7, with D possibly being TRBD2 (5 bases). The CDR3 is made up of 14 amino acids. Germline assignment: CDR1 SGHAT and CDR2 FQNNGV. V shed 7 bases and J shed 2 bases, with 15 bases lying between them. CDR3 nucleotide sequence: TGTGCCAGCACCACTGGGGTGGGAGCCTACGAGCAGTACAAC. Its protein product is CASTTGVGAYEQYN.

This clonotype was recorded many times. V and J are TRBV20-1 and TRBJ2-1; no definite D call. Looked up from germline, CDR1 is DFQATT and CDR2 is SNEGSKA (reference sequence). The CDR3 runs 13 residues. Trimming shortened V by 2 bases and J by 3 bases, and 8 bases separated the two germline ends. For the CDR3, the DNA is TGCAGTGCTAGACGGATTGACTACAATGAGCAGTTCTTC. It translates to CSARRIDYNEQFF.

This clonotype was counted many times. J is TRBJ2-5 and V is TRBV12-3 or TRBV12-4, with no clear D. The CDR3 consists of 12 residues. The V and J ends lost 6 bases and 4 bases respectively, with 9 bases between them. DNA of the CDR3: TGTGCCAGCAGCCCGCAAAGAGAGACCCAGTACTTC. Its protein is CASSPQRETQYF.

This clonotype was observed at least ten times. V gene TRBV7-6 combines with J gene TRBJ2-7; no clear D gene. The V end was cut by 1 base, the J end by 5 bases, with 9 bases between. The V gene's germline CDR1 is SGHVS and CDR2 FNYEAQ. The CDR3 length is 13 residues. DNA of the CDR3: TGTGCCAGCAGCTTAGTACAGTTCGACGAGCAGTACTTC. It yields the protein CASSLVQFDEQYF. Based on the CDR3 plus reference TRBV7-6 and TRBJ2-7, the full variable domain is GAGVSQSPRYKVTKRGQDVALRCDPISGHVSLYWYRQALGQGPEFLTYFNYEAQQDKSGLPNDRFSAERPEGSISTLTIQRTEQRDSAMYRCASSLVQFDEQYFGPGTRLTVT.

This clonotype was counted many times. The chain has TRBV12-3 or TRBV12-4 and TRBJ1-2; D might be TRBD1 (5 bases). The CDR3 is 14 residues long. Trimming pared 1 base from V and 5 bases from J, leaving 11 bases between. The CDR3, as DNA: TGTGCCAGCAGTTTAGGTAGGGGCGCGTATGGCTACACCTTC. Encoded protein: CASSLGRGAYGYTF.

The table lists this clonotype with many counts. A read error may account for a junction end that differs from germline. The chain links TRBV12-3 or TRBV12-4 to TRBJ2-7; D gene uncertain. CDR3 size: 12 residues. Here the CDR3 reads CASSPPSHEQYF. In DNA, the CDR3 is TGTGCCAGCAGTCCCCCCTCCCACGAGCAGTACTTC.

This clonotype has ten or more counts. The CDR3 spells CASRRSSYEQYF. As DNA, the CDR3 is TGTGCCAGCAGACGGTCCTCCTACGAGCAGTACTTC. The chain employs TRBV12-3 or TRBV12-4 and TRBJ2-7; D gene uncertain. V lost 6 bases and J lost 0, with 6 bases in between. CDR3 length: 12 amino acids.

This clonotype came up many times. This chain uses TRBV5-1 with TRBJ2-3; tentatively, D is TRBD1 (6 bases). Germline lookup yields CDR1 SGHRS and CDR2 YFSETQ. The CDR3 extends over 15 amino acids. Deletions cut 3 bases from V and 3 bases from J, with 14 bases between. CDR3 loop: CASSSGQVRTDTQYF. The CDR3 nucleotides are TGCGCCAGCAGCTCGGGACAAGTTCGTACAGATACGCAGTATTTT.

The sample holds many counts of this clonotype. The chain carries TRBV7-9 and TRBJ2-7; the match to TRBD1 covers 10 bases. Germline CDR1 SEHNR, CDR2 FQNEAQ (reference sequence). This CDR3 region has 14 residues. The J segment lost 5 bases and the V segment lost 4 bases, leaving 5 bases of the junction unmatched. The CDR3 spells CASSWGQGRHEQYF. CDR3 bases: TGTGCCAGCAGCTGGGGACAGGGGCGACACGAGCAGTACTTC.

This clonotype occurred many times. This rearrangement joins TRBV29-1 to TRBJ2-1; 8 bases are a match to TRBD1. The V and J ends lost 7 bases and 5 bases, in that order; junction bases with no gene match: 10. Per the germline V gene, CDR1 is SQVTM and CDR2 is ANQGSEA. The CDR3 is made up of 14 amino acids. The CDR3 DNA sequence: TGCAGCGCCGCCCTGGACAGGGTGAACAATGAGCAGTTCTTC. It codes for CSAALDRVNNEQFF.

This clonotype was recorded at least ten times. The V and J genes are TRBV20-1 and TRBJ2-5; D is perhaps TRBD1 (5 bases). The CDR3 is made up of 12 amino acids. Germline CDR1 and CDR2: DFQATT and SNEGSKA (reference sequence). V gave up 1 base and J gave up 3 bases, with 6 bases separating them. In DNA form, the CDR3 reads TGCAGTGCTAGAGTGACAGAAGAGACCCAGTACTTC. It codes for CSARVTEETQYF.

This clonotype was counted ten times or more. The chain combines TRBV6-5 with TRBJ2-1; 10 bases agree with TRBD2. The V gene end was trimmed by 3 bases and the J gene end by 8 bases; junction bases not matched to a gene: 4. Germline V gene data show CDR1 as MNHEY and CDR2 as SVGAGI. The CDR3 has 14 residues. The CDR3, as DNA: TGTGCCAGCAGTTATAGGCTAGCGGGGGATGAGCAGTTCTTC. Protein sequence: CASSYRLAGDEQFF.

This clonotype was observed many times. This sequence joins TRBV29-1 and TRBJ1-1, with D tentatively TRBD1 (5 bases). The V and J ends lost 7 bases and 0 bases respectively, with 12 bases between them. The CDR3 is 13 amino acids. Germline-derived CDR1 and CDR2 are SQVTM and ANQGSEA. This CDR3 is CSAWTLLNTEAFF. CDR3 nucleotide sequence: TGCAGCGCCTGGACACTTTTGAACACTGAAGCTTTCTTT.

This clonotype was found many times. This sequence joins TRBV20-1 and TRBJ1-1, with D unclear. CDR1 is DFQATT, CDR2 SNEGSKA, per germline (reference sequence). The ends were cut back, 5 bases at V and 0 bases at J, with 13 bases in the middle. This CDR3 region has 14 residues. DNA of the CDR3: TGCAGTGCTTGGCGGCCACCTATGAACACTGAAGCTTTCTTT. Its translation: CSAWRPPMNTEAFF.

The table lists this clonotype with many counts. The rearrangement links TRBV5-1 to TRBJ1-2, with a tentative D call TRBD1 (6 bases). This CDR3 has 13 residues. V gave up 5 bases and J gave up 3 bases, with 11 bases separating them. CDR1 and CDR2 (germline): SGHRS, YFSETQ. The CDR3 DNA sequence: TGCGCCAGCAGTGCACAGGGAGACTATGGCTACACCTTC. As protein: CASSAQGDYGYTF.

This clonotype has ten or more counts. This rearrangement joins TRBV24-1 to TRBJ2-2; TRBD2 agrees at 13 bases. Germline values: CDR1 KGHDR, CDR2 SFDVKD. V trimming: 5 bases; J trimming: 4 bases; junction bases outside the gene matches: 3. This CDR3 contains 16 residues. The CDR3 here is CATSVWTSGGTGELFF. CDR3 sequence (DNA): TGTGCCACCAGTGTTTGGACTAGCGGGGGCACCGGGGAGCTGTTTTTT.

The sample holds many counts of this clonotype. This rearrangement joins TRBV18 to TRBJ1-5; D remains unclear. CDR1 is KGHSH, CDR2 LQKENI, per germline. The CDR3 has 13 amino acids. The V end lost 2 bases, the J end lost 4 bases, and 6 bases lay between the germline ends. The CDR3 nucleotides are TGTGCCAGCTCACCAAATGAGAATCAGCCCCAGCATTTT. Encoded protein: CASSPNENQPQHF.

This clonotype has at least ten counts. J is TRBJ1-2 and V is TRBV25-1; D unclear. The CDR3 totals 14 residues. Germline CDR1 is MGHDK and CDR2 is SYGVNS. Trimming took off 8 bases at V and 4 bases at J, with 17 bases between the two ends. The CDR3 DNA reads as TGTGCCAGCGAGCATGGGTACAGCTCCTATGGCTACACCTTC. Its protein is CASEHGYSSYGYTF.

The sample holds many counts of this clonotype. The chain recombines TRBV5-6 with TRBJ2-7, with D possibly being TRBD1 (5 bases). This CDR3 is built from 14 residues. Per the germline V gene, CDR1 is SGHDT and CDR2 is YYEEEE. Between the trimmed V and J ends, which lost 1 base and 4 bases, there was a span of 12 bases. The CDR3 bases are TGTGCCAGCAGCTTGCTGGACAAACTATACGAGCAGTACTTC. This gives the protein CASSLLDKLYEQYF.

This clonotype has more than one count but fewer than ten. The rearrangement links TRBV11-2 to TRBJ1-1; the D gene is possibly TRBD1 (6 bases). V dropped 4 bases and J dropped 4 bases, with 22 bases sitting between them. The germline CDR1 and CDR2 sequences are SGHAT and FQNNGV. This CDR3 is 17 amino acids long. CDR3 loop: CASSSRVGPRTVTEAFF. The CDR3 DNA follows: TGTGCCAGCAGCTCTAGAGTGGGGCCGAGGACAGTCACTGAAGCTTTCTTT.